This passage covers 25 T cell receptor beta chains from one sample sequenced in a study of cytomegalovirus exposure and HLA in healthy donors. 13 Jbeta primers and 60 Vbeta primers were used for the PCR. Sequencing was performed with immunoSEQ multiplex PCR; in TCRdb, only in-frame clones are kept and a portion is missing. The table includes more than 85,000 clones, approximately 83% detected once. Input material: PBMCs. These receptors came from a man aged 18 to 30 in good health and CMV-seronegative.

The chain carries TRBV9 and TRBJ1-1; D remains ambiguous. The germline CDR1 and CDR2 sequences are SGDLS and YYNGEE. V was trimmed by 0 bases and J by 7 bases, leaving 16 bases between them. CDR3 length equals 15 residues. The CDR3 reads CASSVGVEGMSEAFF. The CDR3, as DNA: TGTGCCAGCAGCGTAGGGGTTGAGGGTATGAGTGAAGCTTTCTTT.

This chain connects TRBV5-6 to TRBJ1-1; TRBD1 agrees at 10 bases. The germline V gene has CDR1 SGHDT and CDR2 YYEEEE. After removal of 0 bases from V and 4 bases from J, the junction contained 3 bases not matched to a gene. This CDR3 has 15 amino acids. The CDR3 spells CASSLAGTGVTEAFF. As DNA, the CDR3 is TGTGCCAGCAGCTTGGCCGGGACAGGGGTCACTGAAGCTTTCTTT.

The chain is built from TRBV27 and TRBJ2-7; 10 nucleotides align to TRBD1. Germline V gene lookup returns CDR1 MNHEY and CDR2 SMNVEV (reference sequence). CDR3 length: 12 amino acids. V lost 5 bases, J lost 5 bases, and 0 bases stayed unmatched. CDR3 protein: CASSGTGDEQYF. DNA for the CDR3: TGTGCCAGCAGTGGGACAGGGGACGAGCAGTACTTC.

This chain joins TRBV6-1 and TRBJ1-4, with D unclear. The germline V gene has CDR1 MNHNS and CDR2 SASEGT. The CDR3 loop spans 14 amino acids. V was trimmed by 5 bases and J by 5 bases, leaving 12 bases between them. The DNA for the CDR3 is TGTGCCAGCAGTACAGAATTTTCCAATGAAAAACTGTTTTTT. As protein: CASSTEFSNEKLFF.

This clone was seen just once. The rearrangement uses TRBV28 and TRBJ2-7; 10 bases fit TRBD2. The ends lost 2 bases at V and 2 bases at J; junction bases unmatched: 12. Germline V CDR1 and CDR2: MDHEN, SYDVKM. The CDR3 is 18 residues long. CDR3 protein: CASSLGLAAPHITYEQYF. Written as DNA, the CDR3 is TGTGCCAGCAGTTTAGGACTAGCGGCCCCCCACATAACCTACGAGCAGTACTTC.

The CDR3 sequence: CSVFARDRAAGDTQYF. The CDR3 DNA reads as TGCAGCGTTTTTGCCAGGGACAGGGCAGCAGGGGATACGCAGTATTTT. V and J are TRBV29-1 and TRBJ2-3; 9 nucleotides align to TRBD1. The germline gives CDR1 SQVTM, CDR2 ANQGSEA. CDR3 length: 16 residues. Trimming at V came to 5 bases and at J to 6 bases, leaving 15 bases not matched to a gene.

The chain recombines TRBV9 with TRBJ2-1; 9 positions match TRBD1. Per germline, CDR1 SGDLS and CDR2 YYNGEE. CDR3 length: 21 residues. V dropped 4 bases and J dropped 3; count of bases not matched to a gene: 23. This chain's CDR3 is CASSYHPYRDRVTDIYNEQFF. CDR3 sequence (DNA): TGTGCCAGCAGCTATCACCCTTACCGGGACAGGGTAACGGATATCTACAATGAGCAGTTCTTC.

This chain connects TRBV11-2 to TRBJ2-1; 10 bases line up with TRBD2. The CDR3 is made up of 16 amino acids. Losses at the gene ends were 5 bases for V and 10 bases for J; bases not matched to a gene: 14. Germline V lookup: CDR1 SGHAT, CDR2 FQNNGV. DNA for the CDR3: TGTGCCAGCAGCCTAGGGGGGAGCGGGAGGGCCGGGGAGCAGTTCTTC. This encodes CASSLGGSGRAGEQFF.

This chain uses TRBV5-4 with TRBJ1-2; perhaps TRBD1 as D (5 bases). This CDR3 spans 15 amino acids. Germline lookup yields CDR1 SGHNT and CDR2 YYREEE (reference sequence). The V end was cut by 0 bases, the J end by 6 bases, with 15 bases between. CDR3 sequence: CASSLVSTGVDGYTF. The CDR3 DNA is TGTGCCAGCAGCTTGGTCAGCACGGGGGTCGATGGCTACACCTTC.

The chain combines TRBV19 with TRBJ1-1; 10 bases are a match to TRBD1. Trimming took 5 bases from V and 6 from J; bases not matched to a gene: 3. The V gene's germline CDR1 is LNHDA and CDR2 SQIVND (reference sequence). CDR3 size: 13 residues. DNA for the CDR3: TGTGCCAGTAGTCGGGACAGGGGCCCTGAAGCTTTCTTT. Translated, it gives CASSRDRGPEAFF.

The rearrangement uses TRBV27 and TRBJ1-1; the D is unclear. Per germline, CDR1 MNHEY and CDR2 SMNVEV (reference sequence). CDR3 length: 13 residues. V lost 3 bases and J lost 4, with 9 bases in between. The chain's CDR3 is CASSFSRGTEAFF. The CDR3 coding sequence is TGTGCCAGCAGTTTCTCCCGGGGCACTGAAGCTTTCTTT.

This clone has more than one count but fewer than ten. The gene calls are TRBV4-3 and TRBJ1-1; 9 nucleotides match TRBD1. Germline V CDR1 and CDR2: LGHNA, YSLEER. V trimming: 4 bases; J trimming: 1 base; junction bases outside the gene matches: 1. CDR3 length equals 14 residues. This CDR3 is CASSLDRGNTEAFF. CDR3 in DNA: TGCGCCAGCAGCCTGGACAGGGGGAACACTGAAGCTTTCTTT.

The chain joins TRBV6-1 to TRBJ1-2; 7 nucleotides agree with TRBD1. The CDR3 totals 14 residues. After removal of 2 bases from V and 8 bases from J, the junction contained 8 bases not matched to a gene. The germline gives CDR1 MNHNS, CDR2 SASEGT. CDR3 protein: CASSEMQGVIGYTF. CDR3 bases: TGTGCCAGCAGTGAAATGCAGGGGGTAATAGGCTACACCTTC.

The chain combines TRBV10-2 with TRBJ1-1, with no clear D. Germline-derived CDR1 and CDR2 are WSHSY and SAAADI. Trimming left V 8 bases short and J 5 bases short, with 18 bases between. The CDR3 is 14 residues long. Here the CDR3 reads CASSGTGRQTEAFF. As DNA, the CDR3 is TGCGCCAGCTCGGGAACCGGGAGGCAAACTGAAGCTTTCTTT.

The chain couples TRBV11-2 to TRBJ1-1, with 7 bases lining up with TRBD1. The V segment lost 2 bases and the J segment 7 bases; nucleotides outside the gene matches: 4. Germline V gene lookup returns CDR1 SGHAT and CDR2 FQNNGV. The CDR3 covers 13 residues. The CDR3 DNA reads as TGTGCCAGCAGCTTAAGACAGGGCAGTGAAGCTTTCTTT. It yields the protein CASSLRQGSEAFF.

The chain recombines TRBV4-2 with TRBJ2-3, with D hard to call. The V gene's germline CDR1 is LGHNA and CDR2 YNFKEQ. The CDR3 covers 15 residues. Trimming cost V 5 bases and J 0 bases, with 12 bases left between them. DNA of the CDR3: TGTGCCAGCAGCTTCGGAGACCCAAGCACAGATACGCAGTATTTT. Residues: CASSFGDPSTDTQYF.

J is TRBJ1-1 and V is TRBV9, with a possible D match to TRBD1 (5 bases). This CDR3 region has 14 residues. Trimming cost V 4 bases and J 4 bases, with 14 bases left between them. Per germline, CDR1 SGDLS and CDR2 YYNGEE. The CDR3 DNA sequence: TGTGCCAGCAGCCCCGGAGGGGTTGTCACTGAAGCTTTCTTT. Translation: CASSPGGVVTEAFF.

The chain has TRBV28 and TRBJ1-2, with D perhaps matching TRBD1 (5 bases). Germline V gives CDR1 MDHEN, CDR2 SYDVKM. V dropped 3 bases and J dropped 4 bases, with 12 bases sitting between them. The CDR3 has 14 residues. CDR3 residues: CASSFLVQGYGYTF. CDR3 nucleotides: TGTGCCAGCAGTTTTTTGGTTCAGGGCTATGGCTACACCTTC.

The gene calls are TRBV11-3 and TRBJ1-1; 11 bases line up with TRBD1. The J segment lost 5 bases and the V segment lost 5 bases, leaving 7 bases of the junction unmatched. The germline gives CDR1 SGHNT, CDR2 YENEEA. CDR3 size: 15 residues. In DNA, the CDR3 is TGTGCCAGCAGCCCGGGACAGGGGGACTGGACTGAAGCTTTCTTT. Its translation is CASSPGQGDWTEAFF.

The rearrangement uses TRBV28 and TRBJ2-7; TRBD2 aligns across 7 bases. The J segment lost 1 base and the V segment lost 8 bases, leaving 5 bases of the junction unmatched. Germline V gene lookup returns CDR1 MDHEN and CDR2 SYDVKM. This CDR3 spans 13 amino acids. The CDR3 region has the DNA TGTGCCAGCCCGACGCGGGGGTCCTACGAGCAGTACTTC. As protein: CASPTRGSYEQYF.

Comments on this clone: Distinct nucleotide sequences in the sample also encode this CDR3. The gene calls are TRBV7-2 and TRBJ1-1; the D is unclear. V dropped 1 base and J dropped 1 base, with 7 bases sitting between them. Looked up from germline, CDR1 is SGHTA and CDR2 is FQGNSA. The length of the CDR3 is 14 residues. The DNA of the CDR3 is TGTGCCAGCAGCTTAGGGAGGGCGAACACTGAAGCTTTCTTT. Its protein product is CASSLGRANTEAFF.

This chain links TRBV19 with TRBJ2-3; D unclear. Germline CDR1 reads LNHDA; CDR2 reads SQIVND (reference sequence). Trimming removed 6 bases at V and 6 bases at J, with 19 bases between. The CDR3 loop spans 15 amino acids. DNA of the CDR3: TGTGCCAGTAGACTTGCTTTCGGAGTTGAGGATACGCAGTATTTT. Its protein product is CASRLAFGVEDTQYF.

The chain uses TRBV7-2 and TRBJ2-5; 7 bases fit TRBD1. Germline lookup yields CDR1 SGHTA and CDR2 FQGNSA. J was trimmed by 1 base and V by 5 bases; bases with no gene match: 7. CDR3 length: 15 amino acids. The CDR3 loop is CASSHATGFQETQYF. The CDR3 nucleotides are TGTGCCAGCAGCCACGCGACAGGGTTCCAAGAGACCCAGTACTTC.

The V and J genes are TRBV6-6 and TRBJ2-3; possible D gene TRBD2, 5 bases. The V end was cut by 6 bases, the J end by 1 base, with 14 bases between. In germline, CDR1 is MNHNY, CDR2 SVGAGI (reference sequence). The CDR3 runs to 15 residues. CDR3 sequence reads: CASSQPRVGTDTQYF. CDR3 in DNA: TGTGCCAGCAGCCAGCCGAGGGTCGGCACAGATACGCAGTATTTT.

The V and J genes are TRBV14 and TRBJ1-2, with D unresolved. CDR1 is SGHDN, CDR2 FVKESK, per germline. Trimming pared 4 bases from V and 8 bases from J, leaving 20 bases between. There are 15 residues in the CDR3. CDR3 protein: CASSLKNAGVGGYTF. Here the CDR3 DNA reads TGTGCCAGCAGCCTGAAAAACGCCGGGGTTGGCGGCTACACCTTC.